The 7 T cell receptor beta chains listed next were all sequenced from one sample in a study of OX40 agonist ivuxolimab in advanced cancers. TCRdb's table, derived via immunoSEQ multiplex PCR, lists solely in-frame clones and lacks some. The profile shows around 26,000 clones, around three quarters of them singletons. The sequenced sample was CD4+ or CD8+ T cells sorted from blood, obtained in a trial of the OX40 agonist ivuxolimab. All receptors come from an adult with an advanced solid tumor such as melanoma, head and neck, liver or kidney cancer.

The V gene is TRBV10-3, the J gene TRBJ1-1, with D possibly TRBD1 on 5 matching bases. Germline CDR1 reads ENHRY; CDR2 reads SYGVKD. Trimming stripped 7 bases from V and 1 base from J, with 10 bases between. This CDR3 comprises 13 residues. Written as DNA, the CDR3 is TGTGCCATCAAAACGACAGCGAACACTGAAGCTTTCTTT. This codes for CAIKTTANTEAFF.

CDR3 residues: CASSEPQSSYNEQFF. The DNA of the CDR3 is TGTGCCAGCAGTGAACCCCAGAGCTCCTACAATGAGCAGTTCTTC. V usage is TRBV6-1 and J usage is TRBJ2-1; no clear D. The CDR3 runs 15 residues. Germline assignment: CDR1 MNHNS and CDR2 SASEGT. V gave up 2 bases and J gave up 0 bases, with 8 bases separating them.

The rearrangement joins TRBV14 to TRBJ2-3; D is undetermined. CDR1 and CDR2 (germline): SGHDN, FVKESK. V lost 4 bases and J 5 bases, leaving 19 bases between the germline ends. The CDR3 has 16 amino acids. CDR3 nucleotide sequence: TGTGCCAGCAGCCTTAGATACGCAGTCTCTATAGATACGCAGTATTTT. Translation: CASSLRYAVSIDTQYF.

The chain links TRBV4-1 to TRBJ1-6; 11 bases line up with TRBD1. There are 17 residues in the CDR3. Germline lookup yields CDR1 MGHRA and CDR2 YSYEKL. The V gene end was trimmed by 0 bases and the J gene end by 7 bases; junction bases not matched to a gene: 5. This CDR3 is CASSQDSRTGGNSPLHF. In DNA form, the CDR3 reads TGCGCCAGCAGCCAAGATTCCCGGACAGGGGGCAATTCACCCCTCCACTTT.

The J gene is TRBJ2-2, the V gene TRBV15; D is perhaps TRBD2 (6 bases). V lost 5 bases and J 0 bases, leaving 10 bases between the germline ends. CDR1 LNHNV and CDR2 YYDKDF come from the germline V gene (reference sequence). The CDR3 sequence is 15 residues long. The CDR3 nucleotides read TGTGCCACCAGCCGCGGGGCTACGAACACCGGGGAGCTGTTTTTT. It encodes CATSRGATNTGELFF.

This CDR3 is CASSISRGNYGYTF. Written as DNA, the CDR3 is TGTGCCAGTAGTATATCTCGGGGTAACTATGGCTACACCTTC. The chain combines TRBV19 with TRBJ1-2; D gene unclear. Germline V gene lookup returns CDR1 LNHDA and CDR2 SQIVND (reference sequence). The CDR3 contains 14 residues. With 2 bases removed from V and 1 base from J, the gap between germline ends came to 8 bases.

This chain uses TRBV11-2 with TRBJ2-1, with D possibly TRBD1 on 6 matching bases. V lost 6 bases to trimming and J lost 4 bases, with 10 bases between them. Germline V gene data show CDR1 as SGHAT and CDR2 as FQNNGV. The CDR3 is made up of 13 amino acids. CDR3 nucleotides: TGTGCCAGCAGTCGCAGGGGATACAATGAGCAGTTCTTC. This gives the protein CASSRRGYNEQFF.